Presented here are 27 T cell receptor beta chains from one specimen sequenced in a study of blood T cell dynamics during melanoma immunotherapy. Assay used: immunoSEQ multiplex PCR; TCRdb lists only in-frame clones, some missing. The repertoire consists of about 12,000 clones, with around 89% occurring once and the leading ten covering about 4.2%. The time point denotes: week 3, after first cycle of checkpoint inhibitor. Sequenced here: blood, sampled from a patient treated with checkpoint blockade. The origin of the receptors is a human donor with melanoma.

This clone was picked up one time. CDR3 sequence: CAWSSPGTVSHEQYF. CDR3 nucleotide sequence: TGTGCCTGGAGTTCCCCCGGGACAGTATCCCACGAGCAGTACTTC. The chain carries TRBV30 and TRBJ2-7; TRBD1 agrees at 7 bases. With V trimmed by 2 bases and J by 5 bases, 12 bases remained unmatched. This CDR3 comprises 15 residues. The germline V gene has CDR1 GTSNPN and CDR2 SVGIG (reference sequence).

This clone appeared once. V gene TRBV9 combines with J gene TRBJ1-4, with TRBD1 identical over 7 bases. CDR1 and CDR2 from the germline V gene are SGDLS and YYNGEE. V was pared by 2 bases and J by 5 bases, with 9 bases of the junction left unmatched. The CDR3 runs to 16 residues. This chain's CDR3 is CASSVSTGQSNEKLFF. The CDR3 DNA reads as TGTGCCAGCAGCGTCAGCACGGGACAGAGCAATGAAAAACTGTTTTTT.

CDR3 coding DNA: TGTGCCAGCAGTGTTCTCATCGCGAACACCGGGGAGCTGTTTTTT. This sequence encodes CASSVLIANTGELFF. This chain connects TRBV6-1 to TRBJ2-2; D ambiguous. V lost 4 bases and J lost 0, with 9 bases in between. The CDR3 extends over 15 amino acids. Germline CDR1 and CDR2: MNHNS and SASEGT.

A word on this clone: The sample has other DNA sequences that encode this CDR3 too. This chain links TRBV6-5 with TRBJ2-5, with 8 positions matching TRBD2. The CDR3 is 15 residues long. V shed 0 bases and J 2 bases; nucleotides not matched to a gene: 2. Looked up from germline, CDR1 is MNHEY and CDR2 is SVGAGI. The CDR3 DNA is TGTGCCAGCAGTTACTCTGCGGGGGGACAAGAGACCCAGTACTTC. This sequence encodes CASSYSAGGQETQYF.

This clone showed up just once. The chain combines TRBV7-2 with TRBJ1-1; no clear D gene. This CDR3 has 14 residues. The germline V gene has CDR1 SGHTA and CDR2 FQGNSA. V was shortened by 3 bases and J by 0 bases, with 8 bases between the two germline ends. The CDR3 protein is CASSFFGLNTEAFF. CDR3 DNA sequence: TGTGCCAGCAGCTTTTTCGGGTTGAACACTGAAGCTTTCTTT.

The genes are TRBV5-4 and TRBJ2-3, with TRBD2 matching 15 bases. CDR1 SGHNT and CDR2 YYREEE come from the germline V gene (reference sequence). CDR3 size: 15 residues. V gave up 4 bases and J gave up 7 bases; unmatched junction bases: 4. CDR3 nucleotides: TGTGCCAGCAGCACCGGGACTAGCGGGGGGTATACGCAGTATTTT. Translating it yields CASSTGTSGGYTQYF.

J is TRBJ2-2 and V is TRBV18, with D maybe TRBD1 (6 bases). The V end was cut by 2 bases, the J end by 0 bases, with 16 bases between. Germline CDR1 reads KGHSH; CDR2 reads LQKENI. The CDR3 extends over 18 amino acids. The CDR3, as DNA: TGTGCCAGCTCACCAAGGCAGGGGCGCCCTCCGAACACCGGGGAGCTGTTTTTT. Its protein is CASSPRQGRPPNTGELFF. Full variable domain (outside the CDR3, taken from reference TRBV18 and TRBJ2-2): NAGVMQNPRHLVRRRGQEARLRCSPMKGHSHVYWYRQLPEEGLKFMVYLQKENIIDESGMPKERFSAEFPKEGPSILRIQQVVRGDSAAYFCASSPRQGRPPNTGELFFGEGSRLTVL.

Here the CDR3 reads CASPRDRGRGTEAFF. The DNA for the CDR3 is TGTGCCAGCCCCCGGGACAGGGGGCGGGGGACTGAAGCTTTCTTT. The chain has TRBV2 and TRBJ1-1, with TRBD1 matching over 12 bases. With 8 bases clipped from V and 5 bases from J, the junction kept 9 bases outside the gene matches. The CDR3 runs 15 residues. Germline V CDR1 and CDR2: SNHLY, FYNNEI.

This chain connects TRBV29-1 to TRBJ1-2, with 7 nucleotides matching TRBD1. Trimming at V came to 6 bases and at J to 0 bases, leaving 7 bases not matched to a gene. This CDR3 spans 14 amino acids. The germline V gene has CDR1 SQVTM and CDR2 ANQGSEA. The CDR3 coding sequence is TGCAGCGTGGGGGACAGCCGAGCTAACTATGGCTACACCTTC. This codes for CSVGDSRANYGYTF.

This clone came up a few times. This CDR3 is CASSQLGRAGNQPQHF. In DNA, the CDR3 is TGCGCCAGCAGCCAACTTGGACGGGCCGGTAATCAGCCCCAGCATTTT. The chain employs TRBV4-1 and TRBJ1-5, with D unclear. With 2 bases removed from V and 4 bases from J, the gap between germline ends came to 15 bases. In germline, CDR1 is MGHRA, CDR2 YSYEKL. The CDR3 is 16 amino acids.

The rearrangement joins TRBV30 to TRBJ2-7; D gene unclear. From germline, CDR1 is GTSNPN and CDR2 SVGIG (reference sequence). Trimming left V 0 bases short and J 0 bases short, with 6 bases between. The CDR3 extends over 13 amino acids. The CDR3 DNA reads as TGTGCCTGGAGTGTAGAGCGCTCCTACGAGCAGTACTTC. The encoded protein is CAWSVERSYEQYF.

V gene TRBV4-2 combines with J gene TRBJ2-3; TRBD2 agrees at 10 bases. This CDR3 region has 19 residues. Germline V CDR1 and CDR2: LGHNA, YNFKEQ. Trimming removed 0 bases from V and 0 bases from J; junction bases left unmatched: 9. The CDR3 sequence is CASSQEIGSGGISTDTQYF. The CDR3 nucleotides read TGTGCCAGCAGCCAAGAAATCGGTAGCGGGGGGATTAGCACAGATACGCAGTATTTT.

The chain combines TRBV11-3 with TRBJ2-2, with 10 bases matching TRBD2. The V gene's germline CDR1 is SGHNT and CDR2 YENEEA. The J segment lost 4 bases and the V segment lost 5 bases, leaving 4 bases of the junction unmatched. The CDR3 is 15 residues long. The CDR3 loop reads CASSRTSGGTGELFF. CDR3 nucleotide sequence: TGTGCCAGCAGCCGGACTAGCGGCGGCACCGGGGAGCTGTTTTTT.

This clone has a handful of counts. The CDR3 loop reads CASAGQGNTEAFF. The CDR3 nucleotides are TGTGCCAGCGCGGGACAGGGGAACACTGAAGCTTTCTTT. The chain employs TRBV6-6 and TRBJ1-1; TRBD1 agrees at 9 bases. Per germline, CDR1 MNHNY and CDR2 SVGAGI (reference sequence). The length of the CDR3 is 13 residues. Germline trimming cut 8 bases from V and 1 base from J; bases unmatched to any gene: 2.

The CDR3 is CASSLTPLSQGTEAFF. The CDR3 DNA reads as TGTGCCAGCAGCTTAACTCCCCTGAGCCAAGGCACTGAAGCTTTCTTT. This chain links TRBV7-3 with TRBJ1-1; D remains ambiguous. Germline V lookup: CDR1 SGHTA, CDR2 FQGTGA. This CDR3 contains 16 residues. V lost 0 bases, J lost 4 bases, and 15 bases lay in between.

The chain recombines TRBV7-9 with TRBJ1-4; D is uncertain. CDR3 length: 12 residues. Germline V gene lookup returns CDR1 SEHNR and CDR2 FQNEAQ (reference sequence). Trimming shortened V by 1 base and J by 5 bases, and 2 bases separated the two germline ends. DNA for the CDR3: TGTGCCAGCAGCTTAGGAAATGAAAAACTGTTTTTT. Its translation: CASSLGNEKLFF.

A note on this clone: The sample contains more than one DNA sequence encoding this CDR3. The chain has TRBV5-1 and TRBJ2-1; TRBD2 agrees at 9 bases. Germline lookup yields CDR1 SGHRS and CDR2 YFSETQ. This CDR3 is built from 16 residues. The V segment lost 0 bases and the J segment 1 base; nucleotides outside the gene matches: 2. CDR3 loop: CASSLGLAASYNEQFF. The CDR3 DNA is TGCGCCAGCAGCTTGGGACTAGCGGCTTCCTACAATGAGCAGTTCTTC.

The chain combines TRBV30 with TRBJ2-7, with TRBD1 identical over 7 bases. The CDR3 covers 12 residues. With V trimmed by 4 bases and J by 3 bases, 3 bases remained unmatched. In germline, CDR1 is GTSNPN, CDR2 SVGIG (reference sequence). The CDR3 loop reads CAWNPGGYEQYF. CDR3 bases: TGTGCCTGGAATCCAGGGGGCTACGAGCAGTACTTC. The whole variable domain, remainder taken from reference TRBV30 and TRBJ2-7, is SQTIHQWPATLVQPVGSPLSLECTVEGTSNPNLYWYRQAAGRGLQLLFYSVGIGQISSEVPQNLSASRPQDRQFILSSKKLLLSDSGFYLCAWNPGGYEQYFGPGTRLTVT.

The chain has TRBV11-2 and TRBJ1-2, with D possibly being TRBD1 (6 bases). The germline V gene encodes CDR1 SGHAT and CDR2 FQNNGV. The CDR3 totals 14 residues. Trimming took off 5 bases at V and 5 bases at J, with 15 bases between the two ends. The CDR3 DNA follows: TGTGCCAGCAGCCCCCCGGGGGGGCTGTATGGCTACACCTTC. This translates into CASSPPGGLYGYTF.

The chain employs TRBV21-1 and TRBJ1-1. TRBV21-1 is a known pseudogene. The CDR3 runs 20 residues. CDR3 amino acids: CASSKEVVWGALGQNTEAFF. CDR3 in DNA: TGTGCCAGCAGCAAAGAGGTGGTCTGGGGGGCGCTGGGGCAGAACACTGAAGCTTTCTTT.

The chain is built from TRBV9 and TRBJ1-5; D gene uncertain. This CDR3 spans 15 amino acids. V was pared by 0 bases and J by 5 bases, with 12 bases between. Germline values: CDR1 SGDLS, CDR2 YYNGEE. The CDR3 loop reads CASSVDSGVYQPQHF. As DNA, the CDR3 is TGTGCCAGCAGCGTAGATTCAGGAGTCTATCAGCCCCAGCATTTT.

The chain is built from TRBV9 and TRBJ1-6; D unclear. The CDR3 contains 13 residues. Germline lookup yields CDR1 SGDLS and CDR2 YYNGEE. V lost 3 bases and J lost 4, with 5 bases in between. The CDR3 DNA reads as TGTGCCAGCAGCGCCCTATATAATTCACCCCTCCACTTT. Translated: CASSALYNSPLHF.

The V gene is TRBV5-1, the J gene TRBJ2-7; 10 bases are a match to TRBD2. CDR1 and CDR2 from the germline V gene are SGHRS and YFSETQ. The J segment lost 2 bases and the V segment lost 3 bases, leaving 2 bases of the junction unmatched. CDR3 size: 14 residues. The DNA for the CDR3 is TGCGCCAGCAGCTCCGGGACTAGCGCCTACGAGCAGTACTTC. Translated, it gives CASSSGTSAYEQYF.

The chain joins TRBV19 to TRBJ1-5; possible D gene TRBD1, 5 bases. Germline CDR1 and CDR2: LNHDA and SQIVND (reference sequence). This CDR3 contains 16 residues. V lost 1 base, J lost 2 bases, and 12 bases lay in between. The CDR3 here is CASSIGGGIGNQPQHF. CDR3 nucleotide sequence: TGTGCCAGTAGTATAGGGGGCGGGATCGGCAATCAGCCCCAGCATTTT.

J is TRBJ2-2 and V is TRBV6-1; no clear D gene. V gave up 6 bases and J gave up 4 bases, with 3 bases separating them. CDR1 is MNHNS and CDR2 is SASEGT in the germline V gene. CDR3 length: 11 amino acids. The CDR3 spells CASRITGELFF. The CDR3 DNA follows: TGTGCCAGCAGGATCACCGGGGAGCTGTTTTTT.

The chain has TRBV5-1 and TRBJ1-6, with D hard to call. There are 13 residues in the CDR3. The germline V and J ends were trimmed by 0 bases and 10 bases, with 8 bases remaining between them. Germline V gives CDR1 SGHRS, CDR2 YFSETQ. The CDR3 DNA sequence: TGCGCCAGCAGCTTGGAACCACCCTCACCCCTCCACTTT. Encoded protein: CASSLEPPSPLHF.

V is TRBV5-1 and J is TRBJ2-5; the match to TRBD2 covers 9 bases. The end of the DNA fits TRBJ2-7 better, so the J call may be wrong. Germline assignment: CDR1 SGHRS and CDR2 YFSETQ. The CDR3 length is 16 residues. The CDR3 sequence: CASSLQTSGGSYEQYF. The CDR3 DNA follows: TGCGCCAGCAGCCTACAGACTAGCGGTGGTAGCTACGAGCAGTACTTC.